A single sample gave rise to the 27 T cell receptor beta chains below, sequenced in a study of cytomegalovirus exposure and HLA in healthy donors. The PCR made use of 60 Vbeta and 13 Jbeta primers. Only in-frame clones appear in the TCRdb table, and some are missing; sequencing was by immunoSEQ multiplex PCR. The sample holds tens of thousands of clones. Specimen: PBMCs. The receptors stem from a male donor in good health and CMV-seropositive.

The genes are TRBV6-5 and TRBJ2-7; 8 positions agree with TRBD1. V was pared by 6 bases and J by 4 bases, with 2 bases of the junction left unmatched. This CDR3 spans 12 amino acids. From germline, CDR1 is MNHEY and CDR2 SVGAGI. CDR3 sequence: CASRTGVYEQYF. In nucleotides, the CDR3 is TGTGCCAGCAGGACAGGGGTTTACGAGCAGTACTTC.

V usage is TRBV5-1 and J usage is TRBJ1-2; 7 nucleotides match TRBD1. Per the germline V gene, CDR1 is SGHRS and CDR2 is YFSETQ. The V and J ends lost 2 bases and 0 bases, in that order; junction bases with no gene match: 1. The CDR3 is 14 residues long. Here the CDR3 reads CASSFDRANYGYTF. The CDR3 DNA sequence: TGCGCCAGCAGCTTTGACAGGGCTAACTATGGCTACACCTTC.

The V call is TRBV10-3, the J call TRBJ2-2; 7 bases line up with TRBD1. V was clipped by 6 bases and J by 5 bases; unmatched bases: 9. This CDR3 comprises 15 residues. Germline-derived CDR1 and CDR2 are ENHRY and SYGVKD. The CDR3, as DNA: TGTGCCATCAGCATCCGGACAGGTCGAACCGGGGAGCTGTTTTTT. It specifies CAISIRTGRTGELFF.

The rearrangement joins TRBV9 to TRBJ2-1, with D possibly being TRBD1 (6 bases). There are 15 residues in the CDR3. Germline V lookup: CDR1 SGDLS, CDR2 YYNGEE. V shed 1 base and J shed 7 bases, with 15 bases lying between them. The CDR3 sequence: CASSVRSSQGNEQFF. The CDR3 nucleotides are TGTGCCAGCAGCGTACGCTCATCCCAGGGGAATGAGCAGTTCTTC.

In DNA, the CDR3 is TGTGCCAGCAGTCCCCTAGCGGGGGGGCTCTACGAGCAGTACTTC. Encoded protein: CASSPLAGGLYEQYF. The V call is TRBV6-5, the J call TRBJ2-7; TRBD2 aligns across 12 bases. This CDR3 contains 15 residues. Germline trimming cut 5 bases from V and 3 bases from J; bases unmatched to any gene: 5. The germline V gene has CDR1 MNHEY and CDR2 SVGAGI.

V usage is TRBV6-1 and J usage is TRBJ1-1, with unresolved D. This CDR3 is built from 13 residues. The V and J ends lost 6 bases and 3 bases respectively, with 11 bases between them. Germline loops: CDR1 MNHNS, CDR2 SASEGT. CDR3 bases: TGTGCCAGCAGCGTCCGGCGGGACACTGAAGCTTTCTTT. Encoded protein: CASSVRRDTEAFF.

The rearrangement links TRBV4-3 to TRBJ1-4; 7 bases align to TRBD1. In germline, CDR1 is LGHNA, CDR2 YSLEER. The CDR3 runs to 16 residues. With 0 bases clipped from V and 4 bases from J, the junction kept 5 bases outside the gene matches. CDR3 bases: TGCGCCAGCAGCCAAGAACCTACAGGGGATAATGAAAAACTGTTTTTT. Encoded protein: CASSQEPTGDNEKLFF.

The chain employs TRBV19 and TRBJ1-1, with TRBD1 identical over 9 bases. Germline assignment: CDR1 LNHDA and CDR2 SQIVND (reference sequence). The V gene end was trimmed by 5 bases and the J gene end by 1 base; junction bases not matched to a gene: 8. CDR3 size: 16 residues. CDR3 nucleotides: TGTGCCAGTAGTTTTCGGACAGGGGTAAAGAACACTGAAGCTTTCTTT. This translates into CASSFRTGVKNTEAFF.

The chain is built from TRBV7-9 and TRBJ2-5; TRBD1 aligns across 7 bases. The CDR3 is 13 amino acids. Germline V gene data show CDR1 as SEHNR and CDR2 as FQNEAQ (reference sequence). The J segment lost 5 bases and the V segment lost 5 bases, leaving 5 bases of the junction unmatched. In nucleotides, the CDR3 is TGTGCCAGCAGCCTTGAACAGGGGGAGACCCAGTACTTC. Translated: CASSLEQGETQYF.

The V and J genes are TRBV16 and TRBJ1-1; 9 bases align to TRBD1. Germline V gene lookup returns CDR1 KGHSY and CDR2 FQNENV. The CDR3 totals 18 residues. Trimming at V came to 0 bases and at J to 5 bases, leaving 13 bases not matched to a gene. CDR3 nucleotides: TGTGCCAGCAGCCAATCAACGGACAGGGGAGGATCGGAAACTGAAGCTTTCTTT. Amino acids: CASSQSTDRGGSETEAFF.

The rearrangement links TRBV29-1 to TRBJ2-7; 13 bases align to TRBD2. The trim removed 4 bases at V and 3 bases at J, leaving 3 bases unmatched. Germline assignment: CDR1 SQVTM and CDR2 ANQGSEA. The length of the CDR3 is 14 residues. CDR3: CSVGLAGGVYEQYF. In DNA form, the CDR3 reads TGCAGCGTTGGACTAGCGGGAGGTGTCTACGAGCAGTACTTC.

V usage is TRBV9 and J usage is TRBJ2-2, with TRBD2 matching over 11 bases. Trimming at V came to 4 bases and at J to 5 bases, leaving 7 bases not matched to a gene. CDR3 length: 16 residues. Germline lookup yields CDR1 SGDLS and CDR2 YYNGEE. The CDR3 here is CASSFIAGGTTGELFF. The CDR3, as DNA: TGTGCCAGCAGCTTCATAGCGGGGGGGACAACCGGGGAGCTGTTTTTT.

J is TRBJ2-1 and V is TRBV28; D may be TRBD1 (6 bases). Per germline, CDR1 MDHEN and CDR2 SYDVKM. V was shortened by 5 bases and J by 2 bases, with 16 bases between the two germline ends. The CDR3 covers 16 residues. As DNA, the CDR3 is TGTGCCAGCAGTCAAACGACAGGATCACCCTACAATGAGCAGTTCTTC. Its translation is CASSQTTGSPYNEQFF.

The chain combines TRBV5-6 with TRBJ2-1; 11 bases agree with TRBD2. The CDR3 runs 15 residues. Per germline, CDR1 SGHDT and CDR2 YYEEEE. V was clipped by 1 base and J by 10 bases; unmatched bases: 7. As DNA, the CDR3 is TGTGCCAGCAGCTTGTCACTAGCGGGAGTGGGGGAGCAGTTCTTC. Amino acids: CASSLSLAGVGEQFF.

The rearrangement links TRBV6-1 to TRBJ2-7; 8 bases match TRBD1. Germline-derived CDR1 and CDR2 are MNHNS and SASEGT. V lost 10 bases, J lost 2 bases, and 7 bases stayed unmatched. This CDR3 has 13 residues. In DNA, the CDR3 is TGTGCCACTACGATGGACAGGGCCTACGAGCAGTACTTC. Translated: CATTMDRAYEQYF.

The chain has TRBV6-5 and TRBJ2-2; D gene unclear. Per the germline V gene, CDR1 is MNHEY and CDR2 is SVGAGI. CDR3 length: 16 residues. Trimming stripped 0 bases from V and 0 bases from J, with 8 bases between. The CDR3 bases are TGTGCCAGCAGTTACTCCTATTTATCGAACACCGGGGAGCTGTTTTTT. Translated: CASSYSYLSNTGELFF.

The rearrangement uses TRBV6-1 and TRBJ1-1; D unresolved. Trimming took 8 bases from V and 0 from J, leaving 13 bases between them. The CDR3 consists of 14 residues. The germline gives CDR1 MNHNS, CDR2 SASEGT. The CDR3 DNA follows: TGTGCCAGCGATAGTACAGAGATGAACACTGAAGCTTTCTTT. Encoded protein: CASDSTEMNTEAFF.

The genes are TRBV25-1 and TRBJ2-3; no clear D. The CDR3 contains 14 residues. Trimming shortened V by 2 bases and J by 4 bases, and 10 bases separated the two germline ends. The germline CDR1 and CDR2 sequences are MGHDK and SYGVNS. CDR3 nucleotides: TGTGCCAGCAGTGAACCGGTGAGGCCAGATACGCAGTATTTT. This gives the protein CASSEPVRPDTQYF.

This chain links TRBV7-9 with TRBJ2-2; 8 positions agree with TRBD2. Germline V lookup: CDR1 SEHNR, CDR2 FQNEAQ (reference sequence). The CDR3 covers 16 residues. After removal of 4 bases from V and 7 bases from J, the junction contained 11 bases not matched to a gene. CDR3 sequence: CASSSDSGGGVGELFF. Written as DNA, the CDR3 is TGTGCCAGCAGCTCCGACAGCGGGGGCGGTGTCGGGGAGCTGTTTTTT.

The chain combines TRBV5-8 with TRBJ2-2; weak D call: TRBD2 (6 bases). The CDR3 loop spans 15 amino acids. V was cut by 7 bases and J by 1 base, with 14 bases left in between. The germline V gene has CDR1 SGHTS and CDR2 YDEGEE. CDR3: CASLSGERNTGELFF. In nucleotides, the CDR3 is TGTGCCAGCCTTTCGGGGGAGAGGAACACCGGGGAGCTGTTTTTT.

The chain combines TRBV28 with TRBJ2-7; a weak D match, TRBD1 (6 bases). In germline, CDR1 is MDHEN, CDR2 SYDVKM. Trimming removed 3 bases at V and 2 bases at J, with 8 bases between. The CDR3 totals 13 residues. CDR3: CASSFEGAYEQYF. CDR3 coding DNA: TGTGCCAGCAGTTTTGAGGGGGCCTACGAGCAGTACTTC.

The chain's CDR3 is CASSQGPAGGAYEQYF. CDR3 DNA: TGCGCCAGCAGCCAAGGGCCAGCGGGAGGTGCCTACGAGCAGTACTTC. The gene calls are TRBV4-3 and TRBJ2-7, with 9 bases aligning to TRBD2. V lost 1 base to trimming and J lost 2 bases; unmatched junction nucleotides: 6. This CDR3 has 16 amino acids. Germline CDR1 reads LGHNA; CDR2 reads YSLEER.

The V and J genes are TRBV15 and TRBJ2-2, with D perhaps matching TRBD1 (5 bases). Germline-derived CDR1 and CDR2 are LNHNV and YYDKDF (reference sequence). V was clipped by 3 bases and J by 3 bases, with 14 bases between them. The CDR3 loop spans 16 amino acids. The CDR3 loop reads CATSSTPTGYTGELFF. In DNA, the CDR3 is TGTGCCACCAGCAGCACGCCAACAGGTTACACCGGGGAGCTGTTTTTT.

The chain carries TRBV6-6 and TRBJ2-7; 8 nucleotides match TRBD1. CDR1 is MNHNY, CDR2 SVGAGI, per germline (reference sequence). V lost 5 bases to trimming and J lost 4 bases; unmatched junction nucleotides: 10. This CDR3 has 15 amino acids. CDR3 sequence (DNA): TGTGCCAGCAGTCACGGGACAGGAGAATCTTACGAGCAGTACTTC. It encodes CASSHGTGESYEQYF.

This chain connects TRBV7-9 to TRBJ2-7, with 9 bases lining up with TRBD1. V trimming: 3 bases; J trimming: 3 bases; junction bases outside the gene matches: 6. In germline, CDR1 is SEHNR, CDR2 FQNEAQ (reference sequence). This CDR3 spans 15 amino acids. The chain's CDR3 is CASSLEGQGFYEQYF. DNA for the CDR3: TGTGCCAGCAGCTTGGAGGGACAGGGTTTCTACGAGCAGTACTTC.

The rearrangement uses TRBV19 and TRBJ2-2; possibly TRBD2 for D (7 bases). Trimming pared 7 bases from V and 0 bases from J, leaving 12 bases between. The V gene's germline CDR1 is LNHDA and CDR2 SQIVND (reference sequence). The CDR3 is 15 residues long. CDR3 protein: CASKGDYSNTGELFF. In nucleotides, the CDR3 is TGTGCCAGTAAGGGGGACTACTCGAACACCGGGGAGCTGTTTTTT. The complete variable domain, with remaining parts taken from reference TRBV19 and TRBJ2-2, reads DGGITQSPKYLFRKEGQNVTLSCEQNLNHDAMYWYRQDPGQGLRLIYYSQIVNDFQKGDIAEGYSVSREKKESFPLTVTSAQKNPTAFYLCASKGDYSNTGELFFGEGSRLTVL.

CDR3 amino acids: CASRQTGFTDTQYF. The DNA of the CDR3 is TGTGCCAGCAGGCAGACAGGGTTCACAGATACGCAGTATTTT. The chain links TRBV5-4 to TRBJ2-3; 7 bases fit TRBD1. V shed 5 bases and J 2 bases; nucleotides not matched to a gene: 5. CDR3 length: 14 amino acids. Germline-derived CDR1 and CDR2 are SGHNT and YYREEE (reference sequence).